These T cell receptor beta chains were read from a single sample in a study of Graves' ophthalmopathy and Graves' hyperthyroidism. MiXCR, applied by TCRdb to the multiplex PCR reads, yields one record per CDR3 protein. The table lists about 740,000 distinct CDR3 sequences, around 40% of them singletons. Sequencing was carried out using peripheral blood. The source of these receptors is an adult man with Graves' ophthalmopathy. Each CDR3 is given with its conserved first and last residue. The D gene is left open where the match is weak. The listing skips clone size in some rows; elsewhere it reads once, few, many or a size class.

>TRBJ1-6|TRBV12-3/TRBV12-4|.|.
CASSPGGGTSPLHF
TGTGCCAGCAGCCCCGGGGGGGGCACTTCACCCCTCCACTTT
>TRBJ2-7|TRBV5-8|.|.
CASSSRSSYEQYF
TGTGCCAGCAGCTCCAGGAGCTCCTACGAGCAGTACTTC
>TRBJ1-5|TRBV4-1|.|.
CASSQTHSNQPQHF
TGCGCCAGCAGCCAAACCCATAGCAATCAGCCCCAGCATTTT
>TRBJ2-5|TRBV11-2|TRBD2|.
CASSQGATSGSGGETPYF
TGTGCCAGCAGCCAGGGGGCGACTAGCGGGAGTGGGGGAGAGACCCCGTACTTC
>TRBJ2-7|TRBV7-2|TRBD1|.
CASSPVGGQGVYEQYF
TGTGCCAGCAGCCCTGTTGGGGGACAGGGGGTCTACGAGCAGTACTTC
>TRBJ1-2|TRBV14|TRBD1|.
CASSQDRTGGIYGYTF
TGTGCCAGCAGCCAAGATCGGACAGGGGGAATCTATGGCTACACCTTC
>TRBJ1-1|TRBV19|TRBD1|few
CASGGTGVFF
TGTGCCAGTGGAGGGACAGGGGTTTTCTTT
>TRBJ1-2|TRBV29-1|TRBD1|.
CSVDRTGNGYTF
TGCAGCGTCGACAGGACAGGGAATGGCTACACCTTC
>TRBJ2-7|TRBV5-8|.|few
CASSPTGTGEQYF
TGTGCCAGCAGCCCTACCGGGACGGGCGAGCAGTACTTC
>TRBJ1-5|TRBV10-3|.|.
CAISEGVGSQPQHF
TGTGCCATCAGTGAGGGTGTCGGGAGCCAGCCCCAGCATTTT
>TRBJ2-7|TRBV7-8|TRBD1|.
CASSSGQGYPYEQYF
TGTGCCAGCAGCTCCGGACAGGGCTATCCCTACGAGCAGTACTTC
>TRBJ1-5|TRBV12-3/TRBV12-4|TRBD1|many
CASSRSGQAYNQPQHF
TGTGCCAGCAGCCGTTCGGGACAGGCATACAATCAGCCCCAGCATTTT
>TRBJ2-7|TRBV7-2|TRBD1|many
CASSRAGTGSEQYF
TGTGCCAGCAGCCGGGCTGGGACAGGGTCCGAGCAGTACTTC
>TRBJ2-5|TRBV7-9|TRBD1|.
CASSFPGGFYQETQYF
TGTGCCAGCAGCTTCCCAGGGGGCTTTTACCAAGAGACCCAGTACTTC
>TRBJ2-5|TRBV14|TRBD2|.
CASSPGTSVETQYF
TGTGCCAGCAGCCCCGGGACTAGCGTAGAGACCCAGTACTTC
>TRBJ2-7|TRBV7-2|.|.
CASSQDLIGGFGNRVHEQYF
TGTGCCAGCAGCCAAGATCTGATTGGAGGATTCGGCAACAGGGTACACGAGCAGTACTTC
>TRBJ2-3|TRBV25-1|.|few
CASSDLTGTDTQYF
TGTGCCAGCAGTGACCTGACAGGCACAGATACGCAGTATTTT
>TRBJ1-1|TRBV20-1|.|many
CSARGPTGEAFF
TGCAGTGCTAGAGGCCCAACAGGTGAAGCTTTCTTT
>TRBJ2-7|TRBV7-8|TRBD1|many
CASSPGTGLQIYEQYF
TGTGCCAGCAGCCCTGGGACAGGGTTACAGATCTACGAGCAGTACTTC
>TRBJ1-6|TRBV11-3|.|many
CASSLSGNSPLHF
TGTGCCAGCAGCTTATCGGGTAATTCACCCCTCCACTTT
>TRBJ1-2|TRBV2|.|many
CASSERRDTF
TGTGCCAGCAGTGAGAGGAGAGACACCTTC
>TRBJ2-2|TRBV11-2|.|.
CASSLRFITGELFF
TGTGCCAGCAGCTTGCGGTTCATCACCGGGGAGCTGTTTTTT
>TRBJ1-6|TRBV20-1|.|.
CSVGGQFNSPLHF
TGCAGTGTAGGAGGACAGTTTAATTCACCCCTCCACTTT
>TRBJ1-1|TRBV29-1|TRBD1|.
CSVGGADRGQTEAFF
TGCAGCGTGGGGGGGGCGGACAGGGGACAGACTGAAGCTTTCTTT
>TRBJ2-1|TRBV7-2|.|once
CASSLGAGSYNEQFF
TGTGCCAGCAGCTTAGGGGCAGGCTCCTACAATGAGCAGTTCTTC
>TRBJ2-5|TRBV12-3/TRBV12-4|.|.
CASSYWGGGETQYF
TGTGCCAGCAGTTACTGGGGAGGGGGAGAGACCCAGTACTTC
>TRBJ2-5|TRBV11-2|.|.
CASRLWGTQYF
TGTGCCAGCCGCTTGTGGGGGACCCAGTACTTC
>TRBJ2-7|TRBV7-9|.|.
CASSFFTYEQYF
TGTGCCAGCAGCTTTTTTACCTACGAGCAGTACTTC
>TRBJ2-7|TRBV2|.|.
CASSPGGTFGREQYF
TGTGCCAGCAGCCCCGGTGGGACCTTTGGTCGCGAGCAGTACTTC
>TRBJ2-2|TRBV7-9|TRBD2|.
CASSRTSGPNTGELFF
TGTGCCAGCAGTAGGACTAGCGGGCCGAACACCGGGGAGCTGTTTTTT
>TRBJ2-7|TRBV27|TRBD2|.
CASSILAGGLSEQYF
TGTGCCAGCAGTATACTAGCGGGAGGGCTAAGCGAGCAGTACTTC
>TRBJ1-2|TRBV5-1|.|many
CASSLDGTNYGYTF
TGCGCCAGCAGCCTAGACGGGACGAACTATGGCTACACCTTC
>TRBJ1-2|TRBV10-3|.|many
CAISDPDGANYGYTF
TGTGCCATCAGTGACCCGGACGGAGCTAACTATGGCTACACCTTC
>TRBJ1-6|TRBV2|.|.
CASWSSYNSPLHF
TGTGCCAGTTGGAGCTCCTATAATTCACCCCTCCACTTT
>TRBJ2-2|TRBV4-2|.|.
CASSPYARRGTNTGELFF
TGTGCCAGCAGCCCCTACGCCCGGAGGGGGACGAACACCGGGGAGCTGTTTTTT
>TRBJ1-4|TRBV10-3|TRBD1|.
CASRLDRGATEKLFF
TGTGCCAGCAGGTTGGACAGGGGTGCGACTGAAAAACTGTTTTTT
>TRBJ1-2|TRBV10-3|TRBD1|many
CAISTGTGVLGGYTF
TGTGCCATCAGTACCGGGACAGGGGTCTTGGGCGGCTACACCTTC
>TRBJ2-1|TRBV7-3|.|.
CASSLTGGQGGEQFF
TGTGCCAGCAGCTTAACCGGGGGCCAAGGGGGTGAGCAGTTCTTC
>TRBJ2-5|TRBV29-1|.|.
CSVQRGRETQYF
TGCAGCGTCCAAAGGGGGCGGGAAACCCAGTACTTC
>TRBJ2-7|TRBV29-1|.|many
CSVAVSLGEQYF
TGCAGCGTTGCAGTTTCCCTCGGTGAGCAGTACTTC
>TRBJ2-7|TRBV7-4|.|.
CASSLVFGHLGSYEQYF
TGTGCCAGCAGCTTAGTATTTGGGCACCTAGGTTCCTACGAGCAGTACTTC
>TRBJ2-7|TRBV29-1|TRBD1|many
CSVDGTGVGNEQYF
TGCAGCGTTGACGGGACAGGGGTCGGCAACGAGCAGTACTTC
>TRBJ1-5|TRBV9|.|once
CASSQDNRSNQPQHF
TGTGCCAGCAGCCAAGATAACAGAAGCAATCAGCCCCAGCATTTT
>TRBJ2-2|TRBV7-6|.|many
CASRVGQNTGELFF
TGTGCCAGCAGGGTCGGGCAAAACACCGGGGAGCTGTTTTTT
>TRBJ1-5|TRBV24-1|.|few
CATSENRAGDQPQHF
TGTGCCACCAGTGAGAACAGGGCAGGGGATCAGCCCCAGCATTTT
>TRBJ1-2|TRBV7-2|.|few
CASSLGPGSNYGYTF
TGTGCCAGCAGCTTAGGCCCGGGGTCGAACTATGGCTACACCTTC
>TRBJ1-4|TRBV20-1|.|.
CSAIQGPNEKLFF
TGCAGTGCTATTCAAGGCCCTAATGAAAAACTGTTTTTT